This is a list of T cell receptor beta chains from one sample in a study of vaccination and CD4 T cells after COVID-19. These receptors lack a known antigen. TCRdb reanalysed the PCR reads using MiXCR and keeps one entry per CDR3 protein. The sample has about 4,800 distinct CDR3 sequences, 76% seen once; the top ten hold roughly half. The specimen was CD4+ T cells from blood, cultured in vitro. All receptors derive from a human donor who had recovered from COVID-19. Both conserved end residues are part of each CDR3. D genes are given only for firm matches. Only part of the rows carry a size: once, few, many, or a class if the clone is expanded.

clone size,D gene,CDR3 length,V gene,J gene,CDR3 protein,CDR3 DNA
.,.,14,TRBV12-3/TRBV12-4,TRBJ1-2,CASSLVGGGTGYTF,TGTGCCAGCAGTTTAGTAGGCGGCGGAACGGGCTACACCTTC
.,.,16,TRBV21-1,TRBJ2-5,CASSKSGAGANETQYF,TGTGCCAGCAGCAAATCTGGGGCGGGAGCTAATGAGACCCAGTACTTC
medium-sized,.,20,TRBV6-4,TRBJ2-6,CASSDPKFLGALRGANVLTF,TGTGCCAGCAGTGACCCTAAGTTTTTGGGGGCGCTGAGGGGGGCCAACGTCCTGACTTTC
few,.,12,TRBV10-3,TRBJ1-6,CAINRVGSPLHF,TGTGCCATCAACAGGGTGGGTTCACCCCTCCACTTT
.,.,13,TRBV20-1,TRBJ2-3,CRISGGNTDTQYF,TGCAGAATAAGTGGGGGTAACACAGATACGCAGTATTTT
.,TRBD1,13,TRBV7-8,TRBJ1-2,CASSPDRGGGYTF,TGTGCCAGCAGCCCCGACAGGGGAGGCGGCTACACCTTC
.,.,15,TRBV5-4,TRBJ2-7,CASSLKTFPSHEQYF,TGTGCCAGCAGCTTAAAGACATTCCCAAGCCACGAGCAGTACTTC
.,.,13,TRBV5-8,TRBJ2-5,CASWSFLRETQYF,TGTGCCAGCTGGTCCTTCCTCAGGGAGACCCAGTACTTC
.,.,13,TRBV2,TRBJ1-1,CASSEYPDTEAFF,TGTGCCAGCAGTGAATATCCGGACACTGAAGCTTTCTTT
few,.,12,TRBV20-1,TRBJ1-2,CSARARPYGYTF,TGCAGTGCTAGAGCCAGGCCCTATGGCTACACCTTC
medium-sized,.,15,TRBV6-4,TRBJ1-5,CASSGTPSSNQPQHF,TGTGCCAGCAGTGGCACACCATCTAGCAATCAGCCCCAGCATTTT
.,TRBD1,16,TRBV2,TRBJ1-5,CASSELGQGGNQPQHF,TGTGCCAGCAGTGAACTGGGACAGGGGGGCAATCAGCCCCAGCATTTT
.,.,15,TRBV7-2,TRBJ1-6,CASSRFAGNNSPLHF,TGTGCCAGCAGCCGTTTCGCAGGGAATAATTCACCCCTCCACTTT